What follows is one TCR beta chain and its context. Its antigen is not known. The data stem from a study of CXCR3-negative and CXCR3-positive naive CD8 T cells. The study's findings and limits: Naive CXCR3-positive cells had TRB CDR3s more hydrophobic than those of CXCR3-negative naive cells. After cryopreservation, CXCR3 expression dropped partially; most assays used fresh PBMCs.

Germline assignment: CDR1 SGHRS and CDR2 YFSETQ. This CDR3 spans 12 amino acids. In preparing the TRB cDNA libraries, 5' RACE with UMI labels was used. No DNA is given; TCRdb re-called the 5' RACE reads and lists each CDR3 protein once. The repertoire table contains about 42,000 distinct CDR3 sequences. The material sequenced was naive CXCR3- CD8+ T cells from blood. As to subset: CD45RO-CCR7+CD27+CD95- naive CD8+ T cells lacking CXCR3 (TNR3-). This clonotype was obtained from a human donor in good health. Some clones in this sample may be carry-over from other donors' samples. V gene TRBV5-1 combines with J gene TRBJ2-7; checking the TCRdb D call of TRBD1 is not possible without DNA. CDR3 sequence: CASSQTGYEQYF. Full variable domain (missing parts from reference TRBV5-1 and TRBJ2-7): KAGVTQTPRYLIKTRGQQVTLSCSPISGHRSVSWYQQTPGQGLQFLFEYFSETQRNKGNFPGRFSGRQFSNSRSEMNVSTLELGDSALYLCASSQTGYEQYFGPGTRLTVT.